This T cell receptor beta chain was captured by sequencing in a study of spatial heterogeneity in lung cancer. In the study overall: The average count in raw reads for each unique TCR and UMI combination exceeded nine appearances.

The study's findings and limits: For expanded intratumoral alpha and beta TCRs, counts tracked tumor mutation counts. The estimate shows that only about 7% of tumor T cells were covered for alpha and around 13% for beta chains. Counts of ubiquitous and regional expanded TCRs tracked ubiquitous and regional nonsynonymous mutations, respectively.

MiXCR, run by TCRdb on the 5' RACE reads, gives a single entry per CDR3 protein. This sample has 5,500 to 9,000 distinct CDR3 sequences, with 10% to 15% found just once. CDR1 MGHRA and CDR2 YSYEKL come from the germline V gene. The CDR3 runs to 15 residues. Trimming pared 1 base from V and 9 bases from J, leaving 13 bases between. Many counts were recorded for this clonotype. Its antigen remains unknown. Time point given: sample taken at primary tumor resection. Sequencing covered unsorted whole RNA taken from tumor, nontumor lung or frozen PBMC. This TCR was sampled from a male donor with early-stage non-small cell lung cancer. The sequencing used lung tumor tissue, collected at surgery. This rearrangement joins TRBV4-1 to TRBJ1-6; a weak D match, TRBD1 (5 bases). The CDR3 here is CASSQGYGASSPLHF. For the CDR3, the DNA is TGCGCCAGCAGCCAAGGGTACGGGGCCAGTTCACCCCTCCACTTT.